This T cell receptor beta chain appears in the sequencing data of a study of T-cell memory formation after mild COVID-19. Broader study findings: Clones shrinking between day 15 and 85 showed a balanced CD4/CD8 split, and those that grew later tilted toward CD4+.

On this clonotype itself: The antigen remains undetermined.

Deletions cut 6 bases from V and 4 bases from J, with 9 bases between. Germline V CDR1 and CDR2: MNHEY, SVGAGI. The CDR3 totals 12 residues. TCRdb reprocessed the 5' RACE reads via MiXCR and lists one record per CDR3 protein. The table records 300,000 or so distinct CDR3 sequences, 15% to 20% of them present only once. This clonotype was obtained from a man younger than 35 who had mild COVID-19 (a few samples of this study predate the infection). Cell type and time point are not known. The sample taken for sequencing was PBMCs or a T cell subset sorted from them (not recorded which). The genes are TRBV6-5 and TRBJ1-1; D is unresolved. In DNA form, the CDR3 reads TGTGCCAGCAGGGGCATTGGCACTGAAGCTTTCTTT. Protein product: CASRGIGTEAFF.